The rows below give T cell receptor beta chains drawn from one sample of a study of CXCR3-negative and CXCR3-positive naive CD8 T cells. Reprocessing the 5' RACE reads, TCRdb reports a single entry for every CDR3 protein and omits DNA. The specimen's table records about 57,000 distinct CDR3 sequences. Sequencing used naive CXCR3+ CD8+ T cells from blood. The receptors stem from a human donor in good health. Some clones in this sample may be carry-over from other donors' samples. The CDR3 runs from the conserved cysteine through the conserved F or W. Each record gives: V gene, J gene, CDR3 protein.

V gene: TRBV7-6
J gene: TRBJ2-1
CDR3 protein: CASSLVGLTVGEQFF

V gene: TRBV7-9
J gene: TRBJ2-1
CDR3 protein: CASSLPGVWNEQFF

V gene: TRBV6-6
J gene: TRBJ2-1
CDR3 protein: CASTGTSGARSYNEQFF

V gene: TRBV27
J gene: TRBJ2-3
CDR3 protein: CASLGVADTQYF

V gene: TRBV5-1
J gene: TRBJ2-2
CDR3 protein: CASSLRQGVDTGELFF

V gene: TRBV6-2/TRBV6-3
J gene: TRBJ2-1
CDR3 protein: CASSYETGGSHNEQFF

V gene: TRBV27
J gene: TRBJ1-5
CDR3 protein: CASSGPGQNQPQHF

V gene: TRBV2
J gene: TRBJ2-1
CDR3 protein: CASSELTGGNHEQFF

V gene: TRBV7-2
J gene: TRBJ1-1
CDR3 protein: CASREGNNLVTEAFF

V gene: TRBV21-1
J gene: TRBJ2-7
CDR3 protein: CASSKGSCVIHEQYF

V gene: TRBV6-6
J gene: TRBJ2-3
CDR3 protein: CASSYWTGSSTDTQYF

V gene: TRBV6-2/TRBV6-3
J gene: TRBJ1-1
CDR3 protein: CASSYSEKVNTEAFF

V gene: TRBV4-3
J gene: TRBJ2-3
CDR3 protein: CASSPHSQEGDTQYF

V gene: TRBV7-9
J gene: TRBJ2-1
CDR3 protein: CASSSRGGLNNEQFF

V gene: TRBV5-6
J gene: TRBJ2-2
CDR3 protein: CASSLEAGTGELFF

V gene: TRBV12-3/TRBV12-4
J gene: TRBJ2-5
CDR3 protein: CASSLGTGGLKTQYF

V gene: TRBV7-8
J gene: TRBJ1-2
CDR3 protein: CAAGSADYGYTF

V gene: TRBV11-3
J gene: TRBJ2-1
CDR3 protein: CASSSTDYNEQFF

V gene: TRBV20-1
J gene: TRBJ2-3
CDR3 protein: CSVGHPSTDTQYF

V gene: TRBV2
J gene: TRBJ2-1
CDR3 protein: CASSELGGNEQFF

V gene: TRBV28
J gene: TRBJ1-4
CDR3 protein: CASTGGNEKLFF

V gene: TRBV7-7
J gene: TRBJ2-6
CDR3 protein: CASSPYVGTASGANVLTF

V gene: TRBV29-1
J gene: TRBJ2-5
CDR3 protein: CSATRGDETQYF

V gene: TRBV6-2/TRBV6-3
J gene: TRBJ2-1
CDR3 protein: CASSYAGPGQDKVEFF

V gene: TRBV4-3
J gene: TRBJ2-2
CDR3 protein: CASTPTYPNTGELFF

V gene: TRBV3-1
J gene: TRBJ2-5
CDR3 protein: CASSQVKEETQYF

V gene: TRBV12-3/TRBV12-4
J gene: TRBJ2-2
CDR3 protein: CASIRPSGLDTGELFF

V gene: TRBV7-3
J gene: TRBJ1-1
CDR3 protein: CASSLDRLGGTEAFF

V gene: TRBV7-9
J gene: TRBJ2-5
CDR3 protein: CASSLRADQETQYF

V gene: TRBV7-8
J gene: TRBJ1-6
CDR3 protein: CASSLGLNRDSPLHF

V gene: TRBV7-2
J gene: TRBJ1-6
CDR3 protein: CASSLDRPPYSPLHF

V gene: TRBV7-6
J gene: TRBJ1-1
CDR3 protein: CASSLGTGMNTEAFF

V gene: TRBV20-1
J gene: TRBJ2-5
CDR3 protein: CSARDSVLAGGFSETQYF

V gene: TRBV20-1
J gene: TRBJ2-1
CDR3 protein: CSARFGSKGNEQFF

V gene: TRBV20-1
J gene: TRBJ2-3
CDR3 protein: CSARDLGAYGDTQYF

V gene: TRBV29-1
J gene: TRBJ2-7
CDR3 protein: CSVRDGVYEQYF

V gene: TRBV4-3
J gene: TRBJ1-2
CDR3 protein: CASSQDATFIYGYTF

V gene: TRBV7-9
J gene: TRBJ2-1
CDR3 protein: CASSSDRGVPSEFF

V gene: TRBV20-1
J gene: TRBJ1-3
CDR3 protein: CSARDRGADGNTIYF

V gene: TRBV5-1
J gene: TRBJ1-6
CDR3 protein: CASSDNSYNSPLHF

V gene: TRBV7-9
J gene: TRBJ2-7
CDR3 protein: CASSAYSPLAAHFEQYF